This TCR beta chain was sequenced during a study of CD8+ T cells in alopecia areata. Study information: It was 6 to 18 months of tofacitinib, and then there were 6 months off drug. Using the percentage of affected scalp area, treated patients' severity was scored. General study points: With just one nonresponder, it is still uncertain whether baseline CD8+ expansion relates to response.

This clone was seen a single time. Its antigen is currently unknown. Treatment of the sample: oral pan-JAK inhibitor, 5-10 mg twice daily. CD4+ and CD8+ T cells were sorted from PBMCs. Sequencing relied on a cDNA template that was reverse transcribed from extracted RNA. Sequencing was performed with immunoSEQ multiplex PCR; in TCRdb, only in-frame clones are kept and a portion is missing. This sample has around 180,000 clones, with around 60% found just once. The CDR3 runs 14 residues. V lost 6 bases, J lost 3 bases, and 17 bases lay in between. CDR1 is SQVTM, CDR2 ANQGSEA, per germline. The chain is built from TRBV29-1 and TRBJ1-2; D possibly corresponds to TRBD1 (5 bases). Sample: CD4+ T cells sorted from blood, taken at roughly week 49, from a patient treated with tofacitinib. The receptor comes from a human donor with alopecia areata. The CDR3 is CSVASGPGDYGYTF. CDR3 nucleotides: TGCAGCGTGGCTTCGGGACCCGGGGACTATGGCTACACCTTC. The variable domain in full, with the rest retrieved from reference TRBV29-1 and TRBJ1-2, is SAVISQKPSRDICQRGTSLTIQCQVDSQVTMMFWYRQQPGQSLTLIATANQGSEATYESGFVIDKFPISRPNLTFSTLTVSNMSPEDSSIYLCSVASGPGDYGYTFGSGTRLTVV.